Below, 25 T cell receptor beta chains from the same sample are listed, as sequenced in a study of T cells in Graves' hyperthyroidism and ophthalmopathy. There were TCR beta CDR3 regions amplified from RNA transcripts. First-round RT-PCR with HTBI primers amplified the TCR CDR3 region. TCRdb independently ran MiXCR on the multiplex PCR reads; one entry per CDR3 protein. The table records 410,000 or so distinct CDR3 sequences, 14% to 15% of them present only once. The sample taken for sequencing was blood. All receptors come from a man between 18 and 29 years old with Graves' ophthalmopathy.

DNA of the CDR3: TGTGCCAGCAGTTACTGGGGGGACTCTGGAAACACCATATATTTT. Encoded protein: CASSYWGDSGNTIYF. The chain links TRBV6-5 to TRBJ1-3; a possible D gene is TRBD1 (5 bases). The germline V gene has CDR1 MNHEY and CDR2 SVGAGI. With 1 base removed from V and 0 bases from J, the gap between germline ends came to 7 bases. This CDR3 is built from 15 residues.

This clonotype was seen more than once but under ten times. V gene TRBV5-1 combines with J gene TRBJ1-4; no clear D gene. In germline, CDR1 is SGHRS, CDR2 YFSETQ. The CDR3 totals 15 residues. Trimming cost V 0 bases and J 7 bases, with 13 bases left between them. DNA of the CDR3: TGCGCCAGCAGCTTGGGGTCGGGTGTTTCTGAAAAACTGTTTTTT. Its translation is CASSLGSGVSEKLFF.

The rearrangement joins TRBV27 to TRBJ2-7; 7 nucleotides align to TRBD1. Germline V gene lookup returns CDR1 MNHEY and CDR2 SMNVEV (reference sequence). The V segment lost 8 bases and the J segment 6 bases; nucleotides outside the gene matches: 13. The CDR3 is 14 amino acids. CDR3 DNA: TGTGCCAGCCGCACCGGGACAGAAACACGCGAGCAGTACTTC. It is translated as CASRTGTETREQYF.

The CDR3: CASSYGQFYGYTF. Written as DNA, the CDR3 is TGTGCCAGCAGTTACGGGCAGTTCTATGGCTACACCTTC. The chain couples TRBV6-5 to TRBJ1-2, with unresolved D. Germline CDR1 MNHEY, CDR2 SVGAGI. CDR3 length equals 13 residues. Trimming removed 2 bases from V and 4 bases from J, with 8 bases in between.

The chain joins TRBV5-1 to TRBJ1-4; 8 positions match TRBD1. Germline loops: CDR1 SGHRS, CDR2 YFSETQ. After removal of 4 bases from V and 3 bases from J, the junction contained 5 bases not matched to a gene. The CDR3 spans 15 residues. The CDR3 DNA sequence: TGCGCCAGCAGCATAAGGACAGGGCCTAATGAAAAACTGTTTTTT. Amino acid sequence: CASSIRTGPNEKLFF.

This clonotype was seen repeatedly, ten times or more. The gene calls are TRBV29-1 and TRBJ1-1, with unresolved D. The CDR3 covers 12 residues. CDR1 is SQVTM and CDR2 is ANQGSEA in the germline V gene. Trimming removed 7 bases at V and 4 bases at J, with 13 bases between. The CDR3, as DNA: TGCAGCGCTGGAAGGGAGGGCACTGAAGCTTTCTTT. Translation: CSAGREGTEAFF.

This clonotype was detected ten times or more. V and J are TRBV5-8 and TRBJ1-2; D remains ambiguous. Trimming shortened V by 4 bases and J by 2 bases, and 9 bases separated the two germline ends. Germline CDR1 is SGHTS and CDR2 is YDEGEE. CDR3 size: 13 residues. CDR3 in DNA: TGTGCCAGCAGCCCTACAGTGAACTATGGCTACACCTTC. This sequence encodes CASSPTVNYGYTF.

This clonotype has only a few counts. The chain employs TRBV10-3 and TRBJ2-2; D is unresolved. V was clipped by 5 bases and J by 4 bases, with 17 bases between them. Germline lookup yields CDR1 ENHRY and CDR2 SYGVKD. The CDR3 runs to 16 residues. CDR3 DNA: TGTGCCATCAGTACTCCGGGCCCCGGTGGCACCGGGGAGCTGTTTTTT. Its protein product is CAISTPGPGGTGELFF.

This clonotype showed up many times. The chain couples TRBV5-1 to TRBJ1-4; D is ambiguous. Looked up from germline, CDR1 is SGHRS and CDR2 is YFSETQ. CDR3 length: 14 residues. The V and J ends lost 0 bases and 7 bases respectively, with 10 bases between them. In DNA form, the CDR3 reads TGCGCCAGCAGCTTGGTTGGTCCAGGTGAAAAACTGTTTTTT. Residues: CASSLVGPGEKLFF.

This clonotype has a count of ten or more. The chain joins TRBV20-1 to TRBJ1-2, with D possibly being TRBD1 (5 bases). Trimming removed 3 bases at V and 0 bases at J, with 11 bases between. Germline V gene data show CDR1 as DFQATT and CDR2 as SNEGSKA (reference sequence). There are 14 residues in the CDR3. The CDR3 DNA reads TGCAGTGCTAGTATGCTGGGGGCTAACTATGGCTACACCTTC. Its protein product is CSASMLGANYGYTF.

A note on this clonotype: Given a much more abundant clone one base away, this may be a read error. This chain uses TRBV7-2 with TRBJ2-2, with 7 bases that match TRBD2. The germline CDR1 and CDR2 sequences are SGHTA and FQGNSA. Trimming removed 1 base from V and 9 bases from J; junction bases left unmatched: 11. This CDR3 contains 16 residues. Here the CDR3 reads CASSLGVSGLTRELFF. CDR3 DNA sequence: TGTGCCAGCAGCTTAGGGGTTAGCGGGCTTACCAGGGAGCTGTTTTTT.

This clonotype was found many times. This rearrangement joins TRBV5-1 to TRBJ2-1; tentative D call: TRBD2 (6 bases). V dropped 2 bases and J dropped 0 bases, with 12 bases sitting between them. CDR1 and CDR2 from the germline V gene are SGHRS and YFSETQ. The length of the CDR3 is 16 residues. This chain's CDR3 is CASSLRAGYSYNEQFF. CDR3 sequence (DNA): TGCGCCAGCAGCTTACGAGCGGGCTACTCCTACAATGAGCAGTTCTTC.

This clonotype was recorded many times. This chain uses TRBV12-3 or TRBV12-4 with TRBJ2-7; D perhaps matches TRBD2 (6 bases). The CDR3 sequence is 13 residues long. Deletions cut 8 bases from V and 4 bases from J, with 15 bases between. CDR3 loop: CASSGDFGYEQYF. Here the CDR3 DNA reads TGTGCCAGCTCGGGGGACTTTGGGTACGAGCAGTACTTC.

This clonotype came up a few times. The V and J genes are TRBV7-6 and TRBJ2-3; D is possibly TRBD2 (7 bases). Germline CDR1 reads SGHVS; CDR2 reads FNYEAQ. CDR3 length: 16 amino acids. V lost 1 base and J lost 2, with 13 bases in between. The CDR3 loop is CASSLGSGGLTDTQYF. The CDR3 region has the DNA TGTGCCAGCAGCTTAGGTTCCGGGGGGCTCACAGATACGCAGTATTTT.

This clonotype has at least ten counts. V and J are TRBV15 and TRBJ2-1; TRBD2 might be the D (6 bases). Per the germline V gene, CDR1 is LNHNV and CDR2 is YYDKDF (reference sequence). CDR3 length: 16 amino acids. V was shortened by 2 bases and J by 1 base, with 12 bases between the two germline ends. DNA for the CDR3: TGTGCCACCAGCAGACCATCTGCGGGATCCTACAATGAGCAGTTCTTC. Amino acids: CATSRPSAGSYNEQFF.

A few counts support this clonotype. The chain employs TRBV20-1 and TRBJ1-2; D gene uncertain. The CDR3 is 14 residues long. V lost 2 bases to trimming and J lost 0 bases, with 10 bases between them. Per the germline V gene, CDR1 is DFQATT and CDR2 is SNEGSKA (reference sequence). The DNA for the CDR3 is TGCAGTGCTAGACAACCGGGATCTAACTATGGCTACACCTTC. Its protein product is CSARQPGSNYGYTF.

The chain couples TRBV4-1 to TRBJ2-3; 9 positions agree with TRBD2. The germline V gene encodes CDR1 MGHRA and CDR2 YSYEKL. CDR3 length: 18 amino acids. V trimming: 0 bases; J trimming: 3 bases; junction bases outside the gene matches: 10. CDR3 in DNA: TGCGCCAGCAGCCAAGAGGGGAAGACTAGCGGTGGAACAGATACGCAGTATTTT. This gives the protein CASSQEGKTSGGTDTQYF.

This clonotype came up many times. The chain links TRBV7-3 to TRBJ2-2; 7 nucleotides agree with TRBD2. This CDR3 is built from 15 residues. V was clipped by 3 bases and J by 4 bases; unmatched bases: 5. The germline CDR1 and CDR2 sequences are SGHTA and FQGTGA. The CDR3 sequence is CASSFLAAPTGELFF. CDR3 DNA sequence: TGTGCCAGCAGCTTCCTAGCGGCGCCCACCGGGGAGCTGTTTTTT.

This clonotype was detected ten times or more. The chain is built from TRBV7-9 and TRBJ2-5; D uncertain. The germline V and J ends were trimmed by 6 bases and 2 bases, with 10 bases remaining between them. The germline V gene encodes CDR1 SEHNR and CDR2 FQNEAQ (reference sequence). The CDR3 runs to 13 residues. The DNA for the CDR3 is TGTGCCAGCAGAAGGCGGCAGCAAGAGACCCAGTACTTC. Its protein product is CASRRRQQETQYF.

This clonotype was observed many times. This sequence joins TRBV5-1 and TRBJ2-7; tentatively, D is TRBD2 (6 bases). Deletions cut 4 bases from V and 5 bases from J, with 19 bases between. There are 15 residues in the CDR3. The V gene's germline CDR1 is SGHRS and CDR2 YFSETQ. The CDR3 is CASSQGNLWEDEQYF. CDR3 coding DNA: TGCGCCAGCAGCCAAGGGAACCTCTGGGAGGACGAGCAGTACTTC.

Ten or more counts support this clonotype. The V gene is TRBV9, the J gene TRBJ1-1, with TRBD1 identical over 9 bases. CDR1 and CDR2 (germline): SGDLS, YYNGEE. The CDR3 extends over 16 amino acids. Trimming cost V 3 bases and J 3 bases; bases outside gene matches: 9. The CDR3 spells CASSGGTGKEYTEAFF. CDR3 nucleotides: TGTGCCAGCAGCGGAGGGACAGGGAAAGAGTACACTGAAGCTTTCTTT.

In its sample, this clonotype was seen many times. The gene calls are TRBV13 and TRBJ2-3, with 8 bases lining up with TRBD2. V was pared by 0 bases and J by 1 base, with 6 bases of the junction left unmatched. Germline V gene sequence: CDR1 PRHDT, CDR2 FYEKMQ (reference sequence). This CDR3 has 17 residues. The CDR3: CASSLGGGRGGTDTQYF. DNA of the CDR3: TGTGCCAGCAGCTTAGGCGGTGGGCGGGGGGGCACAGATACGCAGTATTTT.

This clonotype has a count of ten or more. The V call is TRBV11-1, the J call TRBJ1-4; 9 bases are a match to TRBD1. The CDR3 is made up of 16 amino acids. Germline V CDR1 and CDR2: SGHAT, FQDESV (reference sequence). V lost 3 bases, J lost 8 bases, and 10 bases stayed unmatched. The DNA of the CDR3 is TGTGCCAGCAGCTTGAACTTCGGGACAGGGAGAGAAAAACTGTTTTTT. It encodes CASSLNFGTGREKLFF.

A word on this clonotype: Being one base from a much bigger clone, this may be a read error. The CDR3 carries no conserved terminal phenylalanine or tryptophan, so it likely arises from a read error. The V call is TRBV6-2 or TRBV6-3, the J call TRBJ2-1; no definite D call. This CDR3 is built from 15 residues. Trimming took off 4 bases at V and 4 bases at J, with 14 bases between the two ends. CDR1 and CDR2 (germline): MNHEY, SVGEGT. The CDR3 DNA is TGTGCCAGCAGTTGGCAGCATACATGGTACAATGAGCAGTTCTCC. Its translation is CASSWQHTWYNEQFS.

Many counts were recorded for this clonotype. This chain joins TRBV11-3 and TRBJ1-2, with a tentative D call TRBD1 (6 bases). Germline loops: CDR1 SGHNT, CDR2 YENEEA. The length of the CDR3 is 13 residues. V lost 5 bases and J lost 2, with 9 bases in between. CDR3 in amino acids: CASSRGQNYGYTF. The CDR3, as DNA: TGTGCCAGCAGCCGCGGACAGAACTATGGCTACACCTTC.